This T cell receptor (beta chain) was observed in a study of siplizumab effects on memory and regulatory T cells. Whole-study findings and limits: Under siplizumab, an average roughly 69% of mappable alloreactive CD4+ clones were Treg-derived, compared with more than 25% in controls. In siplizumab cultures, the suppressive function of proliferating Tregs remained unconfirmed. Only a minor fraction of alloreactive clones mapped to unstimulated subsets.

Profiling relied on immunoSEQ multiplex PCR, and the TCRdb table lists in-frame clones only, not all of them. The data show fewer than 60,000 clones, nearly 95% seen once. Turning to this clone: The antigen remains unidentified. This sequence may be a read error, since a much larger clone differs from it by one base. The same CDR3 can be traced to other DNA sequences in this sample.

The CDR3 length is 14 residues. The V and J ends lost 3 bases and 4 bases respectively, with 10 bases between them. Germline loops: CDR1 MNHEY, CDR2 SMNVEV (reference sequence). The receptor comes from a human donor in good health. The chain has TRBV27 and TRBJ2-1, with D possibly being TRBD1 or TRBD2 (6 bases each). The sequenced material came from CD8+ T cells sorted from blood. The CDR3 sequence is CASSLGGPYNEQFF. CDR3 sequence (DNA): TGTGCCAGCAGTTTGGGGGGCCCGTACAATGAGCAGTTCTTC.